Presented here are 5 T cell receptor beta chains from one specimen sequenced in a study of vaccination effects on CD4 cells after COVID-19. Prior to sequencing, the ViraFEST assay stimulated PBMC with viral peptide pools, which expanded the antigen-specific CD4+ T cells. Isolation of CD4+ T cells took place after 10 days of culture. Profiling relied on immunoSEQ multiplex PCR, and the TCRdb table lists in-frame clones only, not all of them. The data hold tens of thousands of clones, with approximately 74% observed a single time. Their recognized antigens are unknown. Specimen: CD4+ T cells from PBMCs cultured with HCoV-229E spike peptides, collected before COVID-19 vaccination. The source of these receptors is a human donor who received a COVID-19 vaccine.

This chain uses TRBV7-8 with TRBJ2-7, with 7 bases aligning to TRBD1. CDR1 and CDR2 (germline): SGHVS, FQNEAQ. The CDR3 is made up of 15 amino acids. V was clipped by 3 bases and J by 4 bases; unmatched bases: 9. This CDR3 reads CASSFGTEKIYEQYV. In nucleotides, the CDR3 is TGTGCCAGCAGCTTTGGGACAGAGAAAATTTACGAGCAGTACGTC.

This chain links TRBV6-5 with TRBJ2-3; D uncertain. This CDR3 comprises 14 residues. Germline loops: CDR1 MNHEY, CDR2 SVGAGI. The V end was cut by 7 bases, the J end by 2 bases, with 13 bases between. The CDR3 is CASTYSKNTDTQYF. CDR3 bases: TGTGCCAGCACTTATTCGAAGAACACAGATACGCAGTATTTT.

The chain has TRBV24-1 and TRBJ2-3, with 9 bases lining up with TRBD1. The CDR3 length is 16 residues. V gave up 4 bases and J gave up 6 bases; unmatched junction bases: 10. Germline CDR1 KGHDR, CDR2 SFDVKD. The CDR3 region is CATSDPGTGLPDTQYF. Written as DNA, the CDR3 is TGTGCCACCAGTGACCCCGGGACAGGGTTACCGGATACGCAGTATTTT.

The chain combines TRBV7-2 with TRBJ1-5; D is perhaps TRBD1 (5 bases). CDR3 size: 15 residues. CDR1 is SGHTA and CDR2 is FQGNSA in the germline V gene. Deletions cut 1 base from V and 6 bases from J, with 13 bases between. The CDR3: CASSLELRESQPQHF. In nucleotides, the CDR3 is TGTGCCAGCAGCTTAGAACTCAGGGAAAGTCAGCCCCAGCATTTT.

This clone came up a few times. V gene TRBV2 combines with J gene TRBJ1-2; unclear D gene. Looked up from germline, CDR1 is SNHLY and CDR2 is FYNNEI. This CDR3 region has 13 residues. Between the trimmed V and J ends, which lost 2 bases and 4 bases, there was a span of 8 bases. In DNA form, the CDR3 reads TGTGCCAGCAGTGAAAACGTCAGCTATGGCTACACCTTC. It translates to CASSENVSYGYTF. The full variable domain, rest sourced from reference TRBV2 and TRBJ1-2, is EPEVTQTPSHQVTQMGQEVILRCVPISNHLYFYWYRQILGQKVEFLVSFYNNEISEKSEIFDDQFSVERPDGSNFTLKIRSTKLEDSAMYFCASSENVSYGYTFGSGTRLTVV.